The 20 T cell receptor beta chains listed next were all sequenced from one sample in a study of blood T cell repertoires in COVID-19. Here immunoSEQ multiplex PCR was the method, and the copy in TCRdb shows in-frame clones only, minus some. The sample yields around 150,000 clones, around nine tenths seen once. The sequencing input was peripheral blood. The receptors here all came from a human donor in a cohort sampled during active COVID-19.

This clone was picked up one time. CDR3 sequence (DNA): TGTGCCAGCAGCCTACGCCCAGGGATCGCCTACGAGCAGTACTTC. Translation gives CASSLRPGIAYEQYF. The gene calls are TRBV7-3 and TRBJ2-7; D is perhaps TRBD1 (5 bases). The V end lost 5 bases, the J end lost 2 bases, and 16 bases lay between the germline ends. The length of the CDR3 is 15 residues. CDR1 SGHTA and CDR2 FQGTGA come from the germline V gene.

The chain is built from TRBV9 and TRBJ2-1, with D uncertain. The CDR3 is 13 residues long. V dropped 0 bases and J dropped 3 bases, with 4 bases sitting between them. CDR1 is SGDLS and CDR2 is YYNGEE in the germline V gene. Written as DNA, the CDR3 is TGTGCCAGCAGCGTAGACTTCTACAATGAGCAGTTCTTC. This codes for CASSVDFYNEQFF.

The V gene is TRBV4-2, the J gene TRBJ2-5; the match to TRBD2 covers 10 bases. CDR3 length equals 17 residues. With 2 bases clipped from V and 2 bases from J, the junction kept 8 bases outside the gene matches. Germline loops: CDR1 LGHNA, CDR2 YNFKEQ. CDR3 sequence (DNA): TGTGCCAGCAGCCAAACTTTAGCGGGAGGTGGTCAAGAGACCCAGTACTTC. Translated: CASSQTLAGGGQETQYF.

The rearrangement uses TRBV9 and TRBJ1-1; D call uncertain. Trimming left V 0 bases short and J 5 bases short, with 17 bases between. CDR3 length: 16 residues. From germline, CDR1 is SGDLS and CDR2 YYNGEE. This CDR3 reads CASSVVPRAGETEAFF. Written as DNA, the CDR3 is TGTGCCAGCAGCGTAGTACCGCGGGCAGGAGAGACTGAAGCTTTCTTT.

The chain recombines TRBV7-8 with TRBJ2-2, with D hard to call. CDR3 length: 19 residues. V shed 0 bases and J shed 5 bases, with 22 bases lying between them. Germline CDR1 and CDR2: SGHVS and FQNEAQ. CDR3 residues: CASSLAPTFGRRITGELFF. In nucleotides, the CDR3 is TGTGCCAGCAGCTTAGCGCCAACCTTCGGTCGCCGAATTACCGGGGAGCTGTTTTTT. Based on the CDR3 plus reference TRBV7-8 and TRBJ2-2, the full variable domain is GAGVSQSPRYKVAKRGQDVALRCDPISGHVSLFWYQQALGQGPEFLTYFQNEAQLDKSGLPSDRFFAERPEGSVSTLKIQRTQQEDSAVYLCASSLAPTFGRRITGELFFGEGSRLTVL.

This chain joins TRBV29-1 and TRBJ2-6, with D possibly TRBD2 on 5 matching bases. CDR3 length: 14 residues. Trimming stripped 4 bases from V and 0 bases from J, with 7 bases between. The germline V gene encodes CDR1 SQVTM and CDR2 ANQGSEA. The CDR3 coding sequence is TGCAGCGTTGCGGCGGGCTCTGGGGCCAACGTCCTGACTTTC. Amino acid sequence: CSVAAGSGANVLTF. Drawing the rest from reference TRBV29-1 and TRBJ2-6, the complete variable domain is SAVISQKPSRDICQRGTSLTIQCQVDSQVTMMFWYRQQPGQSLTLIATANQGSEATYESGFVIDKFPISRPNLTFSTLTVSNMSPEDSSIYLCSVAAGSGANVLTFGAGSRLTVL.

V gene TRBV27 combines with J gene TRBJ2-7; TRBD2 agrees at 13 bases. In germline, CDR1 is MNHEY, CDR2 SMNVEV (reference sequence). The CDR3 covers 16 residues. V dropped 4 bases and J dropped 5; count of bases not matched to a gene: 8. CDR3 protein: CASSSGTSGIWDEQYF. CDR3 nucleotides: TGTGCCAGCAGTTCCGGGACTAGCGGGATCTGGGACGAGCAGTACTTC.

The CDR3 DNA is TGTGCCAGTAGTAGAATCGGCCTTGGGGGGACTGAAGCTTTCTTT. Protein: CASSRIGLGGTEAFF. The chain uses TRBV19 and TRBJ1-1; D is possibly TRBD1 (5 bases). CDR3 size: 15 residues. Germline V gives CDR1 LNHDA, CDR2 SQIVND (reference sequence). V was shortened by 4 bases and J by 5 bases, with 17 bases between the two germline ends.

The rearrangement links TRBV27 to TRBJ1-4; D gene uncertain. Germline lookup yields CDR1 MNHEY and CDR2 SMNVEV (reference sequence). The CDR3 has 15 amino acids. V shed 7 bases and J shed 1 base, with 13 bases lying between them. The CDR3 reads CASTITGRTNEKLFF. The DNA for the CDR3 is TGTGCCAGCACCATCACCGGGAGAACTAATGAAAAACTGTTTTTT. Variable domain in full (rest from reference TRBV27 and TRBJ1-4): EAQVTQNPRYLITVTGKKLTVTCSQNMNHEYMSWYRQDPGLGLRQIYYSMNVEVTDKGDVPEGYKVSRKEKRNFPLILESPSPNQTSLYFCASTITGRTNEKLFFGSGTQLSVL.

V gene TRBV24-1 combines with J gene TRBJ2-7, with 9 bases lining up with TRBD1. Germline V gene data show CDR1 as KGHDR and CDR2 as SFDVKD. CDR3 size: 15 residues. Losses at the gene ends were 1 base for V and 5 bases for J; bases not matched to a gene: 5. The CDR3 coding sequence is TGTGCCACCAGTGATTTTAACAGGGGGCCTAACGAGCAGTACTTC. This codes for CATSDFNRGPNEQYF.

The chain is built from TRBV30 and TRBJ1-2; TRBD1 agrees at 7 bases. This CDR3 is built from 14 residues. V shed 5 bases and J 6 bases; nucleotides not matched to a gene: 12. Per the germline V gene, CDR1 is GTSNPN and CDR2 is SVGIG (reference sequence). The CDR3, as DNA: TGTGCCTGGTCGAGGGGGCAGTTAGAGAATGGCTACACCTTC. Protein product: CAWSRGQLENGYTF.

The chain combines TRBV7-2 with TRBJ2-7; 7 bases fit TRBD2. The CDR3 consists of 14 residues. The germline gives CDR1 SGHTA, CDR2 FQGNSA. V dropped 4 bases and J dropped 2; count of bases not matched to a gene: 5. Here the CDR3 reads CASSWEGGAYEQYF. The CDR3 DNA follows: TGTGCCAGCAGCTGGGAGGGCGGAGCCTACGAGCAGTACTTC.

V gene TRBV10-2 combines with J gene TRBJ1-1; 7 bases line up with TRBD1. Per germline, CDR1 WSHSY and CDR2 SAAADI. Trimming took 6 bases from V and 5 from J; bases not matched to a gene: 12. The CDR3 extends over 15 amino acids. CDR3 amino acids: CASSGRTGEITEAFF. The CDR3 nucleotides are TGCGCCAGCAGCGGCCGGACAGGCGAAATTACTGAAGCTTTCTTT.

A single count supports this clone. The CDR3 DNA reads as TGCGCCAGCAGCTTGGGGAATTCGGGTTGGACATCCTATAATTCACCCCTCCACTTT. Its protein product is CASSLGNSGWTSYNSPLHF. The chain is built from TRBV5-1 and TRBJ1-6; D perhaps matches TRBD1 (5 bases). CDR3 length: 19 residues. CDR1 is SGHRS and CDR2 is YFSETQ in the germline V gene. The ends were cut back, 0 bases at V and 1 base at J, with 17 bases in the middle. The full variable domain, with the rest looked up from reference TRBV5-1 and TRBJ1-6, is KAGVTQTPRYLIKTRGQQVTLSCSPISGHRSVSWYQQTPGQGLQFLFEYFSETQRNKGNFPGRFSGRQFSNSRSEMNVSTLELGDSALYLCASSLGNSGWTSYNSPLHFGNGTRLTVT.

The chain joins TRBV7-9 to TRBJ2-7, with TRBD2 identical over 7 bases. The J segment lost 3 bases and the V segment lost 5 bases, leaving 10 bases of the junction unmatched. The CDR3 is made up of 15 amino acids. The V gene's germline CDR1 is SEHNR and CDR2 FQNEAQ (reference sequence). The DNA of the CDR3 is TGTGCCAGCAGCCCCCCGATAGCGGGCCGCTACGAGCAGTACTTC. It is translated as CASSPPIAGRYEQYF.

The chain links TRBV5-1 to TRBJ2-2, with 9 bases matching TRBD1. The germline CDR1 and CDR2 sequences are SGHRS and YFSETQ. V trimming: 7 bases; J trimming: 3 bases; junction bases outside the gene matches: 7. The CDR3 consists of 15 residues. CDR3 in DNA: TGCGCCAGCGCCTCAGGGACAGGGCACACCGGGGAGCTGTTTTTT. Translating it yields CASASGTGHTGELFF. Using reference TRBV5-1 and TRBJ2-2 for the parts outside the CDR3, the full variable domain is KAGVTQTPRYLIKTRGQQVTLSCSPISGHRSVSWYQQTPGQGLQFLFEYFSETQRNKGNFPGRFSGRQFSNSRSEMNVSTLELGDSALYLCASASGTGHTGELFFGEGSRLTVL.

J is TRBJ1-2 and V is TRBV6-1; no clear D gene. The germline V and J ends were trimmed by 2 bases and 0 bases, with 10 bases remaining between them. Germline loops: CDR1 MNHNS, CDR2 SASEGT. The CDR3 runs 15 residues. The CDR3 is CASSEQEIANYGYTF. The CDR3 DNA reads as TGTGCCAGCAGTGAACAGGAAATAGCTAACTATGGCTACACCTTC.

J is TRBJ2-7 and V is TRBV4-3, with 8 bases matching TRBD2. J lost 2 bases, V lost 0 bases, and 3 bases had no gene match. CDR3 length: 15 residues. CDR1 and CDR2 from the germline V gene are LGHNA and YSLEER. The CDR3 sequence: CASSQEGRGAYEQYF. The CDR3 DNA is TGCGCCAGCAGCCAAGAAGGGCGGGGGGCCTACGAGCAGTACTTC.

The V and J genes are TRBV14 and TRBJ1-4, with D possibly TRBD1 on 5 matching bases. V shed 0 bases and J shed 8 bases, with 13 bases lying between them. CDR3 size: 15 residues. Germline values: CDR1 SGHDN, CDR2 FVKESK. This CDR3 reads CASSQERGVREKLFF. For the CDR3, the DNA is TGTGCCAGCAGCCAAGAACGGGGGGTTCGGGAAAAACTGTTTTTT.

The chain uses TRBV14 and TRBJ2-7; 11 nucleotides align to TRBD2. This CDR3 region has 16 residues. J was trimmed by 0 bases and V by 2 bases; bases with no gene match: 3. Per germline, CDR1 SGHDN and CDR2 FVKESK. The CDR3 spells CASSQLTSGNSYEQYF. The CDR3 DNA follows: TGTGCCAGCAGCCAACTGACTAGCGGGAACTCCTACGAGCAGTACTTC.